This TCR beta chain was captured in a study of T cell repertoires in cytomegalovirus infection. Study details: Matching HLA type and CMV infection were both indicated by public TCR beta signatures. Overall study results and limits: Across the ex vivo response, the dominant clonotypes were HLA-C-restricted CMV-specific TCR beta clonotypes. Identification of carriers of CMV plus the relevant HLA was achieved through cumulative public TCR beta family frequency.

On this clonotype itself: What it binds is not known.

The V gene end was trimmed by 2 bases and the J gene end by 3 bases; junction bases not matched to a gene: 4. The CDR3 is 14 amino acids. Germline assignment: CDR1 SGHAT and CDR2 FQNNGV. TCRdb analysed the reads with MiXCR anew, one entry per CDR3 protein. Of 150,000 or so distinct CDR3 sequences listed, roughly 15% are singletons. The genes are TRBV11-2 and TRBJ2-7; the match to TRBD2 covers 7 bases. The sequenced sample was CD8+ T cells from PBMCs. This clonotype originated in a human donor in good health (CMV status not recorded). Some clones in this sample may be carry-over from other donors' samples. The CDR3 reads CASSLRQRGYEQYF. The CDR3 region has the DNA TGTGCCAGCAGCTTAAGGCAGCGGGGCTACGAGCAGTACTTC.